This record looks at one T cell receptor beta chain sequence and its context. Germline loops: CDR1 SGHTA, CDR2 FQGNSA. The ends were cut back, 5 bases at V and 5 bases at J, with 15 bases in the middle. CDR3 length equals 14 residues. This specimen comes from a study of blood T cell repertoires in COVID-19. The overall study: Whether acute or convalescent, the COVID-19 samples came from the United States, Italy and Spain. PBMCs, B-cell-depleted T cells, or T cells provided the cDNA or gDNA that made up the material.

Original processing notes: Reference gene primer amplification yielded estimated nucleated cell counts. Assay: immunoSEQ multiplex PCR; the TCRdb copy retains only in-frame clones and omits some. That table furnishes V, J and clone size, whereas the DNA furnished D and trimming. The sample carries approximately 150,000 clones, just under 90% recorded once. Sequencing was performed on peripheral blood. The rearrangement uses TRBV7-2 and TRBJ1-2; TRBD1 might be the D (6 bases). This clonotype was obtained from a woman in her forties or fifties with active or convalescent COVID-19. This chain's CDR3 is CASSKTGTKYGYTF. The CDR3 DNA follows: TGTGCCAGCAGCAAAACCGGGACAAAATATGGCTACACCTTC.